This T cell receptor beta chain was profiled in a study of T cell repertoires in cytomegalovirus infection. Details on this clonotype: No antigen is known for it.

The CDR3 extends over 18 amino acids. CDR1 is WNHNN and CDR2 is SYGVQD in the germline V gene (reference sequence). V was pared by 2 bases and J by 4 bases, with 23 bases between. TCRdb reprocessed the reads with MiXCR, giving one entry per CDR3 protein. The sample lists 900,000 to 950,000 distinct CDR3 sequences, roughly 30% occurring once. The material sequenced was cultured CD8+ T cells from PBMCs, taken from culture after CMV antigen stimulation. The genes are TRBV10-1 and TRBJ1-1; D is possibly TRBD1 (6 bases). This TCR was recovered from a human donor in good health (CMV status not recorded). Some clones in this sample may be carry-over from other donors' samples. CDR3 amino acids: CASSEEPGAPLTFTEAFF. The CDR3 DNA follows: TGCGCCAGCAGTGAGGAGCCAGGGGCCCCCCTCACCTTCACTGAAGCTTTCTTT.